Listed below are T cell receptor beta chains from one sample, sequenced in a study of blood T cell repertoires in COVID-19. Repertoires were generated with immunoSEQ multiplex PCR, while TCRdb's copy carries only in-frame clones and drops some. This table holds under 70,000 clones, 90% found once. The specimen was peripheral blood. All receptors derive from a man aged 60 to 69 with active COVID-19. Both conserved end residues are part of each CDR3. The order of the fields is clone size, J gene, D gene, V gene, CDR3 protein, CDR3 DNA. The D gene is left open where the match is weak. Expanded clones get a size class; other rows say once, few or many, or leave the size out.

clone size: -; J gene: TRBJ1-5; D gene: TRBD1; V gene: TRBV5-1; CDR3 protein: CASSPGQGGQPQHF; CDR3 DNA: TGCGCCAGCAGCCCGGGACAGGGTGGCCAGCCCCAGCATTTT
clone size: -; J gene: TRBJ2-7; D gene: TRBD2; V gene: TRBV5-6; CDR3 protein: CASSLPGLAGLYEQYF; CDR3 DNA: TGTGCCAGCAGCTTGCCGGGACTAGCGGGTCTCTACGAGCAGTACTTC
clone size: -; J gene: TRBJ2-6; D gene: -; V gene: TRBV7-9; CDR3 protein: CASSSQFGGANVLTF; CDR3 DNA: TGTGCCAGCAGCTCCCAATTCGGGGGGGCCAACGTCCTGACTTTC
clone size: -; J gene: TRBJ1-4; D gene: TRBD1; V gene: TRBV6-6; CDR3 protein: CASSYSDRGSEKLFF; CDR3 DNA: TGTGCCAGCAGTTACTCGGACAGGGGTTCTGAAAAACTGTTTTTT
clone size: once; J gene: TRBJ2-3; D gene: TRBD1; V gene: TRBV7-3; CDR3 protein: CASSLTGTTDTQYF; CDR3 DNA: TGTGCCAGCAGCTTGACAGGGACCACAGATACGCAGTATTTT
clone size: -; J gene: TRBJ1-2; D gene: TRBD1; V gene: TRBV28; CDR3 protein: CASRSTGTGVRGYTF; CDR3 DNA: TGTGCCAGCAGAAGTACCGGGACAGGGGTTAGGGGCTACACCTTC
clone size: -; J gene: TRBJ2-3; D gene: -; V gene: TRBV24-1; CDR3 protein: CATSDPGFRHTQYF; CDR3 DNA: TGTGCCACCAGTGATCCGGGGTTTAGACATACGCAGTATTTT
clone size: -; J gene: TRBJ2-1; D gene: -; V gene: TRBV6-1; CDR3 protein: CASSEWLGAVSGNEQFF; CDR3 DNA: TGTGCCAGCAGTGAATGGTTGGGTGCAGTTTCAGGGAATGAGCAGTTCTTC
clone size: -; J gene: TRBJ2-1; D gene: TRBD2; V gene: TRBV4-2; CDR3 protein: CASSLREAGEQFF; CDR3 DNA: TGTGCCAGCAGCCTTCGGGAGGCCGGTGAGCAGTTCTTC
clone size: -; J gene: TRBJ2-7; D gene: -; V gene: TRBV29-1; CDR3 protein: CSVAPSQGFLDEQYF; CDR3 DNA: TGCAGCGTTGCCCCAAGTCAGGGCTTCCTTGACGAGCAGTACTTC
clone size: -; J gene: TRBJ2-1; D gene: TRBD2; V gene: TRBV10-2; CDR3 protein: CASSVRIGRNNEQFF; CDR3 DNA: TGCGCCAGCAGTGTTAGAATCGGGAGGAACAATGAGCAGTTCTTC
clone size: -; J gene: TRBJ2-2; D gene: -; V gene: TRBV5-1; CDR3 protein: CASSSLDTAGELFF; CDR3 DNA: TGCGCCAGCAGCTCACTCGACACTGCCGGGGAGCTGTTTTTT
clone size: -; J gene: TRBJ1-5; D gene: -; V gene: TRBV5-1; CDR3 protein: CASRGGVDGNQPQHF; CDR3 DNA: TGCGCCAGCAGAGGGGGGGTGGATGGCAATCAGCCCCAGCATTTT
clone size: -; J gene: TRBJ1-5; D gene: -; V gene: TRBV20-1; CDR3 protein: CSASPLSQPQHF; CDR3 DNA: TGCAGTGCTAGTCCCCTGTCCCAGCCCCAGCATTTT
clone size: -; J gene: TRBJ2-3; D gene: TRBD2; V gene: TRBV7-3; CDR3 protein: CASSLKVSGLVYQGDTQYF; CDR3 DNA: TGTGCCAGCAGCTTAAAAGTGTCGGGACTAGTTTATCAGGGAGATACGCAGTATTTT
clone size: -; J gene: TRBJ1-1; D gene: -; V gene: TRBV19; CDR3 protein: CASGRGAWNTEAFF; CDR3 DNA: TGTGCCAGTGGAAGGGGCGCCTGGAACACTGAAGCTTTCTTT
clone size: once; J gene: TRBJ2-2; D gene: -; V gene: TRBV11-2; CDR3 protein: CASSLNRHRELFF; CDR3 DNA: TGTGCCAGCAGCTTGAACAGACACCGGGAGCTGTTTTTT
clone size: -; J gene: TRBJ1-6; D gene: TRBD1; V gene: TRBV30; CDR3 protein: CAWSASGQKDYNSPLHF; CDR3 DNA: TGTGCCTGGAGTGCCTCGGGACAGAAGGACTATAATTCACCCCTCCACTTT
clone size: -; J gene: TRBJ2-1; D gene: TRBD1; V gene: TRBV18; CDR3 protein: CASSPPGQGGMGEQFF; CDR3 DNA: TGTGCCAGCTCACCACCGGGACAGGGTGGGATGGGTGAGCAGTTCTTC
clone size: -; J gene: TRBJ1-2; D gene: -; V gene: TRBV5-1; CDR3 protein: CASSLDRANGYTF; CDR3 DNA: TGCGCCAGCAGCTTGGACAGAGCTAATGGCTACACCTTC
clone size: -; J gene: TRBJ2-7; D gene: TRBD2; V gene: TRBV25-1; CDR3 protein: CASSGPVRVAGVREQYF; CDR3 DNA: TGTGCCAGCAGTGGACCGGTTAGGGTAGCGGGAGTCCGCGAGCAGTACTTC
clone size: -; J gene: TRBJ2-2; D gene: -; V gene: TRBV6-6; CDR3 protein: CASRTGHNTGELFF; CDR3 DNA: TGTGCCAGCAGGACGGGACACAACACCGGGGAGCTGTTTTTT
clone size: -; J gene: TRBJ2-5; D gene: -; V gene: TRBV29-1; CDR3 protein: CSVDSGEETQYF; CDR3 DNA: TGCAGCGTTGATTCGGGAGAAGAGACCCAGTACTTC
clone size: -; J gene: TRBJ2-1; D gene: TRBD2; V gene: TRBV3-1/TRBV3-2; CDR3 protein: CASSRGTSGNNEQFF; CDR3 DNA: TGTGCCAGCAGCCGGGGGACTAGCGGGAACAATGAGCAGTTCTTC
clone size: few; J gene: TRBJ2-2; D gene: -; V gene: TRBV9; CDR3 protein: CASSRGLTNTGELFF; CDR3 DNA: TGTGCCAGCAGCCGAGGACTAACGAACACCGGGGAGCTGTTTTTT
clone size: -; J gene: TRBJ1-2; D gene: -; V gene: TRBV28; CDR3 protein: CASSLSQGRRNGYTF; CDR3 DNA: TGTGCCAGCAGTTTATCGCAGGGGAGAAGAAATGGCTACACCTTC
clone size: -; J gene: TRBJ1-2; D gene: TRBD1; V gene: TRBV30; CDR3 protein: CAWTRGPYGYTF; CDR3 DNA: TGTGCCTGGACAAGGGGGCCATATGGCTACACCTTC
clone size: few; J gene: TRBJ1-1; D gene: -; V gene: TRBV2; CDR3 protein: CASSQDPDTEAFF; CDR3 DNA: TGTGCCAGCAGTCAGGATCCCGACACTGAAGCTTTCTTT
clone size: -; J gene: TRBJ2-7; D gene: TRBD2; V gene: TRBV27; CDR3 protein: CASSSYRTSGKYEQYF; CDR3 DNA: TGTGCCAGCAGTTCATATCGGACTAGCGGGAAATACGAGCAGTACTTC
clone size: -; J gene: TRBJ1-1; D gene: -; V gene: TRBV6-2/TRBV6-3; CDR3 protein: CASSAAGASGAFF; CDR3 DNA: TGTGCCAGCAGTGCCGCGGGGGCTAGTGGAGCTTTCTTT
clone size: -; J gene: TRBJ1-2; D gene: TRBD1; V gene: TRBV5-1; CDR3 protein: CASSRDRGVDGYTF; CDR3 DNA: TGCGCCAGCAGCCGGGACAGGGGGGTAGATGGCTACACCTTC
clone size: few; J gene: TRBJ1-2; D gene: -; V gene: TRBV4-1; CDR3 protein: CASSQAQGLKGYTF; CDR3 DNA: TGCGCCAGCAGCCAAGCTCAGGGGTTGAAGGGCTACACCTTC
clone size: -; J gene: TRBJ1-5; D gene: TRBD1; V gene: TRBV28; CDR3 protein: CASTLTGGYQPQHF; CDR3 DNA: TGTGCCAGCACCTTAACAGGGGGTTATCAGCCCCAGCATTTT
clone size: -; J gene: TRBJ2-7; D gene: -; V gene: TRBV21-1; CDR3 protein: CASSQNRDRETYEQYF; CDR3 DNA: TGTGCCAGCAGCCAGAACCGGGACAGGGAAACCTACGAGCAGTACTTC
clone size: -; J gene: TRBJ1-6; D gene: -; V gene: TRBV27; CDR3 protein: CASSLFGQPPSSPLHF; CDR3 DNA: TGTGCCAGCAGTTTATTTGGACAGCCTCCCTCATCACCCCTCCACTTT
clone size: -; J gene: TRBJ2-7; D gene: -; V gene: TRBV29-1; CDR3 protein: CSVGRYSGRSEQYF; CDR3 DNA: TGCAGCGTTGGAAGATACTCCGGGAGATCGGAGCAGTACTTC
clone size: -; J gene: TRBJ2-5; D gene: -; V gene: TRBV27; CDR3 protein: CASSLFRSGKETQYF; CDR3 DNA: TGTGCCAGCAGTTTATTTCGGTCAGGGAAAGAGACCCAGTACTTC
clone size: -; J gene: TRBJ2-1; D gene: TRBD2; V gene: TRBV18; CDR3 protein: CASSPRIAGADSYNEQFF; CDR3 DNA: TGTGCCAGCTCACCTCGTATAGCGGGTGCGGACTCCTACAATGAGCAGTTCTTC
clone size: -; J gene: TRBJ2-2; D gene: TRBD2; V gene: TRBV4-2; CDR3 protein: CASSQPGLVGSGELFF; CDR3 DNA: TGTGCCAGCAGCCAACCGGGACTAGTGGGTTCCGGGGAGCTGTTTTTT
clone size: -; J gene: TRBJ1-3; D gene: -; V gene: TRBV27; CDR3 protein: CASTSTGGWGPGNTIYF; CDR3 DNA: TGTGCCAGCACCTCCACGGGGGGTTGGGGTCCTGGAAACACCATATATTTT
clone size: -; J gene: TRBJ2-1; D gene: TRBD2; V gene: TRBV11-3; CDR3 protein: CASSLTSGRYNEQFF; CDR3 DNA: TGTGCCAGCAGTCTAACTAGCGGGAGGTACAATGAGCAGTTCTTC
clone size: -; J gene: TRBJ1-5; D gene: -; V gene: TRBV21-1; CDR3 protein: CASSKPVRQRLFEPQHF; CDR3 DNA: TGTGCCAGCAGCAAACCAGTCAGACAGCGCCTTTTTGAGCCCCAGCATTTT
clone size: -; J gene: TRBJ1-1; D gene: -; V gene: TRBV3-1/TRBV3-2; CDR3 protein: CASSQAGAGTEAFF; CDR3 DNA: TGTGCCAGCAGCCAAGCAGGTGCGGGCACTGAAGCTTTCTTT
clone size: -; J gene: TRBJ2-1; D gene: TRBD2; V gene: TRBV24-1; CDR3 protein: CATSDPLAEESSYNEQFF; CDR3 DNA: TGTGCCACCAGTGACCCCCTAGCGGAGGAAAGCTCCTACAATGAGCAGTTCTTC
clone size: -; J gene: TRBJ2-2; D gene: TRBD1; V gene: TRBV7-7; CDR3 protein: CASSYGTGHTGELFF; CDR3 DNA: TGTGCTAGCAGCTACGGGACAGGGCACACCGGGGAGCTGTTTTTT
clone size: -; J gene: TRBJ2-3; D gene: TRBD2; V gene: TRBV11-2; CDR3 protein: CASSVTSGSSDTQYF; CDR3 DNA: TGTGCCAGCAGCGTGACTAGCGGGAGCTCGGATACGCAGTATTTT
clone size: -; J gene: TRBJ2-7; D gene: TRBD1; V gene: TRBV30; CDR3 protein: CAVTGTGGTYEQYF; CDR3 DNA: TGTGCCGTTACGGGGACAGGGGGGACCTACGAGCAGTACTTC
clone size: -; J gene: TRBJ2-5; D gene: -; V gene: TRBV4-3; CDR3 protein: CASSQDWAQETQYF; CDR3 DNA: TGCGCCAGCAGCCAAGATTGGGCTCAAGAGACCCAGTACTTC
clone size: -; J gene: TRBJ2-6; D gene: TRBD1; V gene: TRBV28; CDR3 protein: CASSNRTGGISGANVLTF; CDR3 DNA: TGTGCCAGCAGTAACCGGACAGGGGGTATATCTGGGGCCAACGTCCTGACTTTC